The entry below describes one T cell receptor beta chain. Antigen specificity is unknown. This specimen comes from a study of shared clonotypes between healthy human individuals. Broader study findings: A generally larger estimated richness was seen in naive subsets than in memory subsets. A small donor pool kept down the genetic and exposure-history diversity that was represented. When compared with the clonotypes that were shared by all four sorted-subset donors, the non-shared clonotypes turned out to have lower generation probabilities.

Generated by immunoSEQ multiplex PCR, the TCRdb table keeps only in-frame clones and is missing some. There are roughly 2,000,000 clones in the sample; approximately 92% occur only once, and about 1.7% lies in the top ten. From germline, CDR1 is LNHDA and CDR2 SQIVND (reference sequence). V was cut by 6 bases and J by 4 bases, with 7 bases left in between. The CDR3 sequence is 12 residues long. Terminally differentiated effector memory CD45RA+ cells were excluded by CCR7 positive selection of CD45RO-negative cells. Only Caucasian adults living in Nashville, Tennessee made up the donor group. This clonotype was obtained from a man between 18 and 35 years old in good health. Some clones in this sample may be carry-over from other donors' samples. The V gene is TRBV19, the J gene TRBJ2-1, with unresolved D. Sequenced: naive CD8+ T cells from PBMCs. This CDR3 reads CASSRRYNEQFF. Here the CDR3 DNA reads TGTGCCAGTAGCCGACGGTACAATGAGCAGTTCTTC.